The 28 T cell receptor beta chains below all came from one sample that was sequenced in a study of blood T cell repertoires in COVID-19. Clones were read by immunoSEQ multiplex PCR, and TCRdb kept only the in-frame ones, dropping some. The sample contains 25,000 to 35,000 clones, over 70% of which appear only once. The sample taken for sequencing was peripheral blood. Every receptor here comes from an older woman with active or convalescent COVID-19.

A single count supports this clone. This chain uses TRBV6-5 with TRBJ1-5; 7 nucleotides align to TRBD1. The length of the CDR3 is 15 residues. CDR1 and CDR2 from the germline V gene are MNHEY and SVGAGI. Losses at the gene ends were 5 bases for V and 7 bases for J; bases not matched to a gene: 11. DNA of the CDR3: TGTGCCAGCAGTCCGACAGGGTTTCTGTCCCAGCCCCAGCATTTT. Translating gives CASSPTGFLSQPQHF.

The gene calls are TRBV14 and TRBJ2-1; 8 nucleotides line up with TRBD2. The germline gives CDR1 SGHDN, CDR2 FVKESK. J lost 7 bases, V lost 0 bases, and 11 bases had no gene match. This CDR3 has 17 residues. The CDR3: CASSQDRGGLTINEQFF. In DNA form, the CDR3 reads TGTGCCAGCAGCCAAGACCGGGGGGGCTTAACGATAAATGAGCAGTTCTTC.

The V call is TRBV6-5, the J call TRBJ2-1; 9 bases line up with TRBD2. J gave up 4 bases and V 4 bases, and 5 bases lay outside the gene matches. The germline CDR1 and CDR2 sequences are MNHEY and SVGAGI. CDR3 length equals 15 residues. The CDR3 reads CASSFSGRSYNEQFF. CDR3 sequence (DNA): TGTGCCAGCAGTTTTAGCGGGAGATCATACAATGAGCAGTTCTTC.

The count of this clone is one. This chain joins TRBV27 and TRBJ2-1; 9 bases match TRBD2. Germline CDR1 and CDR2: MNHEY and SMNVEV (reference sequence). V lost 2 bases, J lost 9 bases, and 5 bases stayed unmatched. The CDR3 runs to 14 residues. The CDR3 reads CASSLAGGRGEQFF. In DNA, the CDR3 is TGTGCCAGCAGTTTAGCGGGGGGGCGTGGTGAGCAGTTCTTC.

This clone was picked up a small number of times. The genes are TRBV2 and TRBJ1-3, with D possibly being TRBD1 (6 bases). The V and J ends lost 6 bases and 0 bases respectively, with 9 bases between them. The CDR3 totals 14 residues. Germline V gene sequence: CDR1 SNHLY, CDR2 FYNNEI. This chain's CDR3 is CASSTGISGNTIYF. CDR3 bases: TGTGCCAGCAGCACAGGGATCTCTGGAAACACCATATATTTT.

This clone came up once. The gene calls are TRBV24-1 and TRBJ1-5, with D unclear. V lost 5 bases and J 2 bases, leaving 3 bases between the germline ends. Germline values: CDR1 KGHDR, CDR2 SFDVKD. CDR3 size: 12 residues. For the CDR3, the DNA is TGTGCCACCAGTGGCGGCAATCAGCCCCAGCATTTT. Its translation is CATSGGNQPQHF.

The chain recombines TRBV30 with TRBJ2-1; TRBD2 is a possible D gene (6 bases). The V gene lost 3 bases and the J gene lost 10 bases, with 13 bases spanning the gap. This CDR3 is 12 amino acids long. CDR1 and CDR2 (germline): GTSNPN, SVGIG (reference sequence). The CDR3 DNA reads as TGTGCCTGGAGGGGGAGGTGCCTGGAGCAGTTCTTC. Translated: CAWRGRCLEQFF.

The chain joins TRBV19 to TRBJ1-5; TRBD1 matches at 7 bases. CDR1 is LNHDA and CDR2 is SQIVND in the germline V gene (reference sequence). This CDR3 has 17 amino acids. V lost 1 base, J lost 1 base, and 7 bases stayed unmatched. This CDR3 reads CASSIVAGGSSNQPQHF. CDR3 bases: TGTGCCAGTAGTATAGTGGCAGGGGGGAGCAGCAATCAGCCCCAGCATTTT.

The chain uses TRBV7-3 and TRBJ2-3, with 8 bases aligning to TRBD2. The germline gives CDR1 SGHTA, CDR2 FQGTGA. Trimming cost V 5 bases and J 0 bases; bases outside gene matches: 4. The CDR3 sequence is 15 residues long. Written as DNA, the CDR3 is TGTGCCAGCAGCCGGGCGGGAGGAAGCACAGATACGCAGTATTTT. Translation gives CASSRAGGSTDTQYF.

The chain combines TRBV7-2 with TRBJ2-1, with 9 positions matching TRBD2. V lost 4 bases, J lost 6 bases, and 7 bases stayed unmatched. This CDR3 contains 15 residues. From germline, CDR1 is SGHTA and CDR2 FQGNSA. In DNA, the CDR3 is TGTGCCAGCAGCTCAATAGCGGGAGCCTTCAATGAGCAGTTCTTC. It encodes CASSSIAGAFNEQFF.

This clone was detected only a few times. The chain couples TRBV11-2 to TRBJ1-2; D possibly corresponds to TRBD1 (6 bases). The CDR3 length is 13 residues. Per the germline V gene, CDR1 is SGHAT and CDR2 is FQNNGV. Trimming stripped 5 bases from V and 5 bases from J, with 12 bases between. CDR3 residues: CASSQRGGYGYTF. CDR3 in DNA: TGTGCCAGCAGCCAGAGGGGGGGGTATGGCTACACCTTC.

V usage is TRBV10-1 and J usage is TRBJ2-2, with D perhaps TRBD2 (5 bases). The CDR3 extends over 13 amino acids. The germline CDR1 and CDR2 sequences are WNHNN and SYGVQD (reference sequence). V shed 7 bases and J shed 1 base, with 7 bases lying between them. The CDR3 sequence: CASTSRNTGELFF. For the CDR3, the DNA is TGCGCCAGCACTAGCCGGAACACCGGGGAGCTGTTTTTT.

A note on this clone: The sample contains more than one DNA sequence encoding this CDR3. The rearrangement uses TRBV27 and TRBJ1-5; 7 bases map to TRBD1. The CDR3 runs 15 residues. V lost 6 bases, J lost 0 bases, and 5 bases stayed unmatched. Germline V gene lookup returns CDR1 MNHEY and CDR2 SMNVEV (reference sequence). The CDR3 sequence: CASSRDSYSNQPQHF. Written as DNA, the CDR3 is TGTGCCAGCAGCCGGGACAGTTATAGCAATCAGCCCCAGCATTTT.

CDR3 coding DNA: TGTGCCAGCACCCAGAAGGAGGGTGGTTTCAATGAAGCTTTCTTT. This gives the protein CASTQKEGGFNEAFF. This chain links TRBV9 with TRBJ1-1, with D uncertain. The germline V gene has CDR1 SGDLS and CDR2 YYNGEE. The CDR3 sequence is 15 residues long. Trimming left V 6 bases short and J 7 bases short, with 22 bases between.

Only a few counts were recorded for this clone. The rearrangement joins TRBV5-1 to TRBJ1-4; 8 bases map to TRBD1. The V and J ends lost 4 bases and 8 bases, in that order; junction bases with no gene match: 10. The CDR3 runs 15 residues. Germline values: CDR1 SGHRS, CDR2 YFSETQ. The CDR3 is CASSTGDRGYEKLFF. Here the CDR3 DNA reads TGCGCCAGCAGCACAGGAGACAGGGGATACGAAAAACTGTTTTTT.

This clone has only a few counts. V usage is TRBV7-9 and J usage is TRBJ2-2; 7 bases fit TRBD2. The CDR3 contains 18 residues. Germline V gene lookup returns CDR1 SEHNR and CDR2 FQNEAQ (reference sequence). The trim removed 5 bases at V and 5 bases at J, leaving 17 bases unmatched. The DNA for the CDR3 is TGTGCCAGCAGCCCCGACTCTTGGTCGGGGGGTAGGACCGGGGAGCTGTTTTTT. This codes for CASSPDSWSGGRTGELFF.

This clone was counted between two and nine times. CDR3 nucleotide sequence: TGTGCCAGCAGCTCCTTCCTAGAGAGTGGCTCCTACGAGCAGTACTTC. The encoded protein is CASSSFLESGSYEQYF. V usage is TRBV7-2 and J usage is TRBJ2-7, with D hard to call. V was clipped by 4 bases and J by 0 bases, with 16 bases between them. This CDR3 spans 16 amino acids. Germline CDR1 and CDR2: SGHTA and FQGNSA.

CDR3 residues: CAWSVIQDTQYF. CDR3 nucleotide sequence: TGTGCCTGGAGTGTAATTCAAGATACGCAGTATTTT. The chain recombines TRBV30 with TRBJ2-3; D is uncertain. Trimming pared 0 bases from V and 5 bases from J, leaving 6 bases between. The CDR3 contains 12 residues. Per the germline V gene, CDR1 is GTSNPN and CDR2 is SVGIG (reference sequence).

The rearrangement uses TRBV7-9 and TRBJ1-1, with TRBD1 as a possible D gene (5 bases). The CDR3 runs to 18 residues. Per the germline V gene, CDR1 is SEHNR and CDR2 is FQNEAQ (reference sequence). V was pared by 3 bases and J by 10 bases, with 30 bases between. CDR3 loop: CASSLATGTASIMVGAFF. For the CDR3, the DNA is TGTGCCAGCAGCTTGGCGACCGGGACTGCCTCGATAATGGTCGGAGCTTTCTTT.

The rearrangement uses TRBV9 and TRBJ1-6, with D possibly being TRBD1 (5 bases). This CDR3 contains 16 residues. Looked up from germline, CDR1 is SGDLS and CDR2 is YYNGEE. V was clipped by 4 bases and J by 5 bases, with 16 bases between them. The CDR3 protein is CASSPRVSGDNSPLHF. The CDR3 DNA is TGTGCCAGCAGCCCCCGGGTTTCGGGGGATAATTCACCCCTCCACTTT.

This CDR3 is CASSPRRVRPNYGYTF. The CDR3 DNA follows: TGTGCCAGCAGTCCAAGGAGGGTTCGACCTAACTATGGCTACACCTTC. This sequence joins TRBV27 and TRBJ1-2; D unresolved. The CDR3 has 16 amino acids. The germline CDR1 and CDR2 sequences are MNHEY and SMNVEV (reference sequence). Trimming left V 5 bases short and J 0 bases short, with 16 bases between.

This rearrangement joins TRBV19 to TRBJ1-3; D gene uncertain. Per the germline V gene, CDR1 is LNHDA and CDR2 is SQIVND (reference sequence). With 7 bases removed from V and 0 bases from J, the gap between germline ends came to 10 bases. This CDR3 contains 14 residues. CDR3: CASTRGGSGNTIYF. The CDR3, as DNA: TGTGCCAGTACCCGAGGCGGCTCTGGAAACACCATATATTTT.

This rearrangement joins TRBV9 to TRBJ2-7; D gene ambiguous. The CDR3 extends over 13 amino acids. The ends were cut back, 0 bases at V and 3 bases at J, with 7 bases in the middle. The germline V gene has CDR1 SGDLS and CDR2 YYNGEE. CDR3 nucleotides: TGTGCCAGCAGCGTAGCTTACGGCTACGAGCAGTACTTC. This gives the protein CASSVAYGYEQYF.

This sequence joins TRBV6-5 and TRBJ1-5; 8 bases line up with TRBD1. The CDR3 has 12 amino acids. J lost 10 bases, V lost 6 bases, and 5 bases had no gene match. Germline CDR1 MNHEY, CDR2 SVGAGI. The CDR3 nucleotides read TGTGCCAGCAGCTTACAGGGGGGTCCCCAGCATTTT. The encoded protein is CASSLQGGPQHF.

This chain uses TRBV7-9 with TRBJ2-1, with D possibly TRBD2 on 5 matching bases. CDR1 and CDR2 (germline): SEHNR, FQNEAQ (reference sequence). V dropped 4 bases and J dropped 1 base, with 17 bases sitting between them. The length of the CDR3 is 17 residues. The CDR3 region is CASSSTGRGASYNEQFF. CDR3 in DNA: TGTGCCAGCAGCTCCACCGGTCGGGGAGCATCCTACAATGAGCAGTTCTTC.

The chain combines TRBV3-1 (or the pseudogene TRBV3-2) with TRBJ1-2, with 9 bases that match TRBD1. CDR3 size: 16 residues. The germline V gene encodes CDR1 LGHDT and CDR2 YNNKEL (reference sequence). With V trimmed by 2 bases and J by 4 bases, 8 bases remained unmatched. The CDR3 sequence is CASSQYQTGGGYGYTF. The CDR3 DNA is TGTGCCAGCAGCCAATACCAAACAGGGGGCGGCTATGGCTACACCTTC.

V is TRBV6-6 and J is TRBJ2-3; 11 bases line up with TRBD2. The CDR3 runs 17 residues. Trimming removed 5 bases from V and 2 bases from J; junction bases left unmatched: 9. CDR1 MNHNY and CDR2 SVGAGI come from the germline V gene (reference sequence). Written as DNA, the CDR3 is TGTGCCAGCAGTCGTTCCGGGACTAGCGGATTCACAGATACGCAGTATTTT. It encodes CASSRSGTSGFTDTQYF.

The V gene is TRBV14, the J gene TRBJ2-7; TRBD2 matches at 16 bases. Per germline, CDR1 SGHDN and CDR2 FVKESK. J gave up 12 bases and V 3 bases, and 8 bases lay outside the gene matches. This CDR3 is built from 15 residues. The CDR3 coding sequence is TGTGCCAGCAGCCACCCCGGGACTAGCGGGAGGGCCGCGTACTTC. This gives the protein CASSHPGTSGRAAYF.